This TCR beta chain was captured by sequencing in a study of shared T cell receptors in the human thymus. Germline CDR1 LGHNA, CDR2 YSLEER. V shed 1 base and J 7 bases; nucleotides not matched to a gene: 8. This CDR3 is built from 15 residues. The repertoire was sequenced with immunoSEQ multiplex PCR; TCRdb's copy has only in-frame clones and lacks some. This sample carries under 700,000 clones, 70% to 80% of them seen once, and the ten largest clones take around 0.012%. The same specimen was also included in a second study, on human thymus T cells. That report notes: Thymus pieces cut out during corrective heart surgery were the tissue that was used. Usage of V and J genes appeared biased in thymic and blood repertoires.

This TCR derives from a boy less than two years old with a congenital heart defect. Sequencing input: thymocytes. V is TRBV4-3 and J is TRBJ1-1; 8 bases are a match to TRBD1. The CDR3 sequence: CASSQAPRGQGEAFF. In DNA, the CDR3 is TGCGCCAGCAGCCAAGCCCCCAGGGGGCAGGGTGAAGCTTTCTTT.